The text below deals with one T cell receptor (beta chain). This clonotype has only a few counts. It lacks a known antigen. Base qualities are not provided; no much larger clone lies one nucleotide away. Preparation of the library involved RACE. The sequencing machine was a NextSeq 500. Library preparation attached unique molecular identifiers to individual cDNA molecules for quantitative, reproducible TCR counting. From each blood RNA sample, both TCR alpha and TCR beta chains were sequenced. On the study's bioinformatics: A median of roughly 99,000 TCRs per sample was observed, with a range of 23,224 to 690,600. The Decombinator software suite was used to annotate the V, J and CDR3 of the TCR reads. To make PS versus PT1 abundance plots, every sample was subsampled to the same number of TCRs (28,000). TCRs were defined as expanded if absent before sensitization and observed at least eight times at the 2-week time point. TCRdb redid the processing of the public reads, applying fastp at Q25 and MiXCR, and retained in-frame beta chains. Rows are unified per CDR3 protein, each entry keeping the most common DNA and genes. TCRdb's processing, not the authors', yielded these V and J calls. Within this sample are some 400,000 distinct CDR3 sequences, with more than 4.5% of them counted one time only. Together, the top ten hold just over 2.5% of the sample.

This entry belongs to a study of human T cells and chemical hapten exposure (dated by TCRdb to about 2021). Regarding the study in general: For sensitization, 2% DPC in acetone was applied to a 2 cm by 2 cm area of upper inner arm skin. Throughout the study period of roughly 24 weeks, patients also received therapeutic DPC doses to the scalp every week. Patch testing was done on the upper back using Finn chambers containing 0.01% DPC, and results were scored after 6 days according to International Contact Dermatitis Research Group standards. The mostly female patient cohort included alopecia areata with under or over 50% scalp involvement, alopecia totalis and alopecia universalis. Libraries were pooled for sequencing, and per-sample TCR yields varied mainly because of small differences in library volumes within the pool. This study followed changes in the peripheral blood TCR repertoire in vivo during primary and secondary sensitization of alopecia patients to the hapten diphenylcyclopropenone (DPC). Blood was sampled from patients pre-sensitization (week 0) and at 2, 6 and about 24 weeks after DPC sensitization. Blood for TCR sequencing was provided by twenty-nine alopecia patients at one to four time points (pre-sensitization, 2, 6 and 24 weeks). Points the paper makes about the study in general: After repeated subsampling, the strength of the expansion versus patch-test correlation and the threshold at which it became significant changed. Because all patients had alopecia, a presumed autoimmune disease, the immune response of the patients might differ from that of healthy individuals. DPC sensitization did not change the number of TCRs with a frequency above 1 in 1000, and there was no evidence of changes in global repertoire structure. Compared with pre-sensitization or healthy control sets, expanded TCRs formed significantly more large CDR3 similarity clusters, which is consistent with antigen-driven responses. Patch test score correlated positively with the number of PT1 expanded TCRs, reaching significance at thresholds 8, 16 and 32 but not at 4.

Per the publication, the time point label means: pre-sensitization, week 0. Taken with the paper, the label for treatment or condition translates to: therapeutic diphenylcyclopropenone sensitization with weekly scalp DPC. At each patch-test visit, blood was drawn before the patch test was applied. Patients were considered eligible if aged 18 to 70, diagnosed with alopecia and deemed suitable for DPC therapy, and patients were excluded if pregnant. Total RNA was isolated from unfractionated whole blood collected in Tempus Blood RNA tubes. Inclusive of the bounding cysteine and phenylalanine, the CDR3 is 16 residues long. CDR3 DNA is the only sequence kept; it has 48 bases, read in frame from the first base. CDR1 SGHRS and CDR2 YFSETQ are derived from the germline V gene. V has 6 bases trimmed and J has 7 bases trimmed; junction bases matching no gene number 12.

This receptor was identified in a woman between 50 and 59 years old with alopecia areata. Some clones in this sample may be carry-over from other donors' samples. The receptor chain draws on TRBV5-1 and TRBJ2-2; 10 of the junction bases match TRBD2. The sequencing here drew on whole blood, taken in connection with sensitization to the hapten diphenylcyclopropenone (DPC). The DNA reads as follows: TGCGCCAGCACCTCTCTCGGAGGGACTAGCGACGGGGAGCTGTTTTTT. The resulting protein is CASTSLGGTSDGELFF.